This T cell receptor beta chain was profiled in a study of blood T cell repertoires in COVID-19. Study at large: PBMCs, B-cell-depleted T cells, or T cells provided the cDNA or gDNA that made up the material.

TCRdb's table, derived via immunoSEQ multiplex PCR, lists solely in-frame clones and lacks some. The sample includes around 78,000 clones, around 89% seen only once; the top ten take roughly 1.2%. The CDR3 totals 17 residues. The germline V and J ends were trimmed by 5 bases and 2 bases, with 22 bases remaining between them. Germline V gene lookup returns CDR1 SGHTA and CDR2 FQGNSA. V is TRBV7-2 and J is TRBJ2-7; D gene ambiguous. Sample: PBMCs or T cells enriched from blood (not recorded which). The source is a woman between 45 and 65 years old with acute COVID-19. CDR3 nucleotide sequence: TGTGCCAGCAGCGCCCACCGCCCGTCAGGCCGTCCCTACGAGCAGTACTTC. As protein: CASSAHRPSGRPYEQYF.